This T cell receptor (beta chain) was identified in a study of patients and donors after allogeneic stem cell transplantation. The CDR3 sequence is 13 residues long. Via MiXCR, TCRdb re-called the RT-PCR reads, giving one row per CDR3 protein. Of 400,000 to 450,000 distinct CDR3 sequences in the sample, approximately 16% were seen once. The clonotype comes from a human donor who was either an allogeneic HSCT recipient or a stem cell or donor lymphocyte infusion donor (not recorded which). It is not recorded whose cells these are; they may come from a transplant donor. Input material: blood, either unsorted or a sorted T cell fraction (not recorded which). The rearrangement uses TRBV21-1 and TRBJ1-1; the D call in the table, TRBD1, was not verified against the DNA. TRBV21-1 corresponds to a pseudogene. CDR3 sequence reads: CASISTGPTEAFF. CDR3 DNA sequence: TGTGCCAGCATCTCGACAGGCCCCACTGAAGCTTTCTTT.